This is a list of T cell receptor beta chains from one sample in a study of cytomegalovirus exposure and HLA in healthy donors. Sequencing was performed with immunoSEQ multiplex PCR; in TCRdb, only in-frame clones are kept and a portion is missing. The sample has about 90,000 clones; 65% to 80% are singletons. The specimen was PBMCs. The receptor source for this set is a woman younger than 30 in good health and CMV-seropositive. CDR3s include the opening cysteine and the closing phenylalanine or tryptophan. A D gene is named only where the DNA matches it firmly. Size is omitted from some rows. Given values are once, few, many or a class for expanded clones.

J gene	V gene	clone size	D gene	CDR3 DNA	CDR3 protein
TRBJ2-7	TRBV6-5	.	TRBD1	TGTGCCAGCAGTTACTCGGAAATCGCTAGGGGGCGCGAGCAGTACTTC	CASSYSEIARGREQYF
TRBJ1-1	TRBV6-5	.	TRBD1	TGTGCCAGCAGACGCCAGGGGGGAATTGAAGCTTTCTTT	CASRRQGGIEAFF
TRBJ2-1	TRBV7-3	.	.	TGTGCCAGCAGCTTAAGTCGAGACAATGAGCAGTTCTTC	CASSLSRDNEQFF
TRBJ1-1	TRBV18	few	TRBD1	TGTGCCAGCTCACCACTACAGGGGGCGGTGAACACTGAAGCTTTCTTT	CASSPLQGAVNTEAFF
TRBJ2-7	TRBV5-1	.	.	TGCGCCAGCAGCTTGGTTGTGGAACCACCGGGGAGCGAGCAGTACTTC	CASSLVVEPPGSEQYF
TRBJ2-5	TRBV5-6	.	.	TGTGCCAGCAGCTTGGGCGCCACAGAGACCCAGTACTTC	CASSLGATETQYF
TRBJ2-2	TRBV2	once	.	TGTGCCAGCAGTGGGGCAGGGACCGGGGAGCTGTTTTTT	CASSGAGTGELFF
TRBJ2-7	TRBV30	.	TRBD2	TGTGCCTGGAGTGCGAGTTCTAGCGGGAGGGCCAGCGAGCAGTACTTC	CAWSASSSGRASEQYF
TRBJ1-2	TRBV9	few	.	TGTGCCAGCAGCGTAGCTACGCAGGGCTCGGGCTACACCTTC	CASSVATQGSGYTF
TRBJ1-5	TRBV6-6	.	.	TGTGCCAGCAGTTACTCGAAGGGTCAGGGGAATCAGCCCCAGCATTTT	CASSYSKGQGNQPQHF
TRBJ1-5	TRBV11-2	.	.	TGTGCCAGCAGCTTAGTCAGAGGCGGGGCCCAGCATTTT	CASSLVRGGAQHF
TRBJ2-7	TRBV6-1	.	.	TGTGCCAGCATTAGCCCGCTCCTCCCCTACGAGCAGTACTTC	CASISPLLPYEQYF
TRBJ2-2	TRBV4-2	few	TRBD2	TGTGCCAGCAGCCGAGTAGGTACTAGCGTCACCGGGGAGCTGTTTTTT	CASSRVGTSVTGELFF
TRBJ1-5	TRBV7-5	.	.	TGTGCCAGAAGCCGACAGCGATTCAATCAGCCCCAGCATTTT	CARSRQRFNQPQHF
TRBJ2-7	TRBV2	.	.	TGTGCCAGCACCCCGACTCAAGCGGTCTCCTACGAGCAGTACTTC	CASTPTQAVSYEQYF
TRBJ2-7	TRBV7-9	few	.	TGTTCCAGCAGCCGCGACAGATACGAGCAGTACTTC	CSSSRDRYEQYF
TRBJ2-1	TRBV7-8	.	TRBD2	TGTGCCAGCAGTCTACTAGCGGCCTTCTCCTACAATGAGCAGTTCTTC	CASSLLAAFSYNEQFF
TRBJ2-7	TRBV10-1	few	TRBD1	TGCGCCATCGGGACAGTGTTCTCCTACGAGCAGTACTTC	CAIGTVFSYEQYF
TRBJ2-2	TRBV9	once	TRBD2	TGTGCCAGCAGCCTTAGCGGGGGTGTTACCGGGGAGCTGTTTTTT	CASSLSGGVTGELFF
TRBJ2-3	TRBV5-4	.	TRBD2	TGTGCCAGCAGCCCTACTAGCGGGAGAAGATCAGATACGCAGTATTTT	CASSPTSGRRSDTQYF
TRBJ2-3	TRBV5-4	once	TRBD1	TGTGCCAGCTCTCAGGGGACAGGGCTAAATACGCAGTATTTT	CASSQGTGLNTQYF
TRBJ1-1	TRBV30	.	TRBD1	TGTGCCAGACAACAGGGGGAAGGAACTGAAGCTTTCTTT	CARQQGEGTEAFF
TRBJ2-1	TRBV5-6	.	TRBD2	TGTGCCAGCAGCCCCGGGGGTCGGACTAGTGACGCTGAGCAGTTCTTC	CASSPGGRTSDAEQFF
TRBJ2-2	TRBV7-9	few	TRBD1	TGTGCCAGCAGCCGCGGGACAGGGGGGCACGGGGAGCTGTTTTTT	CASSRGTGGHGELFF
TRBJ2-1	TRBV6-1	once	TRBD2	TGTGCCAGCAGGAGGGAGGGCCCTCCCAATGAGCAGTTCTTC	CASRREGPPNEQFF
TRBJ2-7	TRBV28	once	TRBD1	TGTGCCAGCAGTCCCGACCGGGACAGGGGGCCCTACGAGCAGTACTTC	CASSPDRDRGPYEQYF
TRBJ1-4	TRBV7-2	once	.	TGTGCCAGCAGTCCGAAAGGGAGGGGAATCCCTAATGAAAAACTGTTTTTT	CASSPKGRGIPNEKLFF
TRBJ1-1	TRBV15	few	.	TGTGCCACGACAGCGGGGGGTTTAGGGACTGAAGCTTTCTTT	CATTAGGLGTEAFF
TRBJ1-1	TRBV2	.	.	TGTGCCAGCATCGCAGGGCCGTACACTGAAGCTTTCTTT	CASIAGPYTEAFF
TRBJ1-1	TRBV7-3	few	.	TGTGCCAGCAGCCTGGGCGCGGGATGG	CASSLGAGW
TRBJ2-7	TRBV7-3	.	TRBD2	TGTGCCAGCAGCTTAACTCAGGCTAGCGGGAACGAGCAGTACTTC	CASSLTQASGNEQYF
TRBJ1-2	TRBV29-1	.	.	TGCAGGAGCCCGTTGGGCAACTATGGCTACACCTTC	CRSPLGNYGYTF
TRBJ2-3	TRBV6-1	.	TRBD2	TGTGCCAGCAGCCGGGACTACTTAAGCACAGATACGCAGTATTTT	CASSRDYLSTDTQYF
TRBJ2-1	TRBV5-4	few	.	TGTGCCAGCAGCTTAGCGGCCGGCGCCAATGAGCAGTTCTTC	CASSLAAGANEQFF
TRBJ2-5	TRBV7-9	once	.	TGTGCCAGCAGCTTAGGACGGGAGAAGGAGACCCAGTACTTC	CASSLGREKETQYF
TRBJ1-1	TRBV28	.	TRBD1	TGTGCCAGCAGTTTCCCGACAGGGGGCCTACTGAACACTGAAGCTTTCTTT	CASSFPTGGLLNTEAFF
TRBJ1-2	TRBV27	few	.	TGTGCCAGCAGTTTATCCTTCGCCGCGGGGTTAGCTAACTATGGCTACACCTTC	CASSLSFAAGLANYGYTF